This T cell receptor (beta chain) was recorded in a study of T cells after yellow fever vaccination. The germline V gene encodes CDR1 SGHRS and CDR2 YFSETQ. This CDR3 has 15 residues. The junction had 4 bases not matched to a gene; V was cut back by 3 bases and J by 6 bases. TCR cDNA was made by 5'RACE template switching, adding a universal primer site and UMIs. TCRdb re-called the 5' RACE reads with MiXCR, one entry per CDR3 protein. The data show 300,000 to 400,000 distinct CDR3 sequences, 8.7% seen once. This clonotype turned up a few times. What it binds is not known. General study findings and limits: Peaking on day 5 versus 15, the secondary response was faster but weaker. Most primary-vaccination clones reappeared after the booster (approximately 95% CD4, 75% to 90% CD8). It was a small share of clonotypes that appeared in both CD4 and CD8 compartments.

This sequence was found in a young man who received the YFV17D yellow fever vaccine. Sequencing used PBMCs, obtained on the day of the first yellow fever vaccination. The chain employs TRBV5-1 and TRBJ2-1; 12 positions match TRBD2. CDR3 region: CASSSSGGAINEQFF. The CDR3, as DNA: TGCGCCAGCAGCTCTAGCGGGGGGGCAATCAATGAGCAGTTCTTC.